This record covers a single T cell receptor (beta chain). No antigen is known for it. The data were taken from a study of Graves' ophthalmopathy and Graves' hyperthyroidism. About the research overall: At the time of initial diagnosis and before any treatment, peripheral blood was collected.

Trimming stripped 2 bases from V and 4 bases from J, with 12 bases between. This CDR3 has 15 amino acids. Germline V CDR1 and CDR2: MDHEN, SYDVKM. TCR beta CDR3 amplification used RNA transcripts. HTBI-primed first-round RT-PCR preceded second-round multiplex PCR. TCRdb itself ran the multiplex PCR reads through MiXCR, one entry per CDR3 protein. The sample yields about 620,000 distinct CDR3 sequences, 22% seen once. General study results and limits: Blood also contained most of the expanded thyroid clonotypes above 0.001 frequency.

The source material was peripheral blood. This receptor was identified in a woman in her late teens or twenties with stable Graves' hyperthyroidism. Some clones in this sample may be carry-over from other donors' samples. The V gene is TRBV28, the J gene TRBJ2-1, with D perhaps being TRBD1 or TRBD2 (6 bases each). The CDR3 here is CASSLRGVTYNEQFF. DNA of the CDR3: TGTGCCAGCAGTTTAAGGGGGGTTACATACAATGAGCAGTTCTTC.